This TCR beta chain was observed in a study of blood T cell repertoires in COVID-19 (dated by TCRdb to 2018 to 2021). For the wider study: The collaborator samples originated in the United States, Italy and Spain and spanned the acute and convalescent phases of COVID-19. Subjects who had been exposed to COVID-19, were actively infected with it, or had recovered from it provided the deeply sampled blood TCRbeta repertoires that made up the dataset. The material from the prospective study consisted of cDNA or gDNA derived from T cells, B-cell-depleted T cells, or PBMCs. Where HLA class I and class II types were available, the types were taken from metadata supplied by the sample provider, not from assay-based typing. The repertoires were made available in a free public database intended to serve as a resource for research on the immune response to SARS-CoV-2. The samples were drawn from the first 160 participants of the ongoing ImmuneRACE study and from more than 1,000 subjects provided by 6 global collaborators. A de-identified subject ID, COVID-19 status, age in years and sex were almost always included in the sample metadata. What the research found in general, with its limitations: How much clinical and demographic metadata was included differed by source and by participant, and the metadata was provided uncurated.

Concerning this clone itself: Its antigen has not been determined. Base qualities are missing; no much larger clone stands one base away.

Collaborating institutions collected whole blood in K2EDTA tubes following their own protocols. For TCRbeta analysis, collaborators shipped samples as frozen whole blood, isolated PBMCs, or DNA extracted from either of those sample types. TCRbeta CDR3 regions were amplified from genomic DNA by means of the immunoSEQ Assay, a bias-controlled multiplex PCR. In the paper's pipeline: The number of nucleated cells in each sample was estimated by amplification of reference gene primers within the assay. To quantify the absolute abundance of each unique TCRbeta CDR3 rearrangement, sequence reads were collapsed and filtered. For each sample, productive Simpson clonality was calculated as the square root of Simpson's diversity index across productive rearrangements. Here the immuneACCESS table is served through TCRdb, limited to in-frame sequences with V and J called. Missing clones are a known gap in these copies; in checked studies unresolved V genes cover under half, and the rest lacks a known reason. The DNA gave D and trimming, while V, J and clone size come from that table. A total of more than 65,000 clones appear in this sample, 91% of them only once. The ten largest clonotypes hold around 9% of the sample.

A distance of 12 bases separates the germline ends of V and J, which lose 0 bases and 6 bases respectively. CDR1 is given as SGDLS and CDR2 as YYNGEE, both from the germline V gene. The CDR3 holds 14 amino acids from the cysteine to the phenylalanine. Only the CDR3 part of the read is kept: 42 bases, read in frame from the first base. This clonotype originated in a human donor in a cohort sampled during active COVID-19. The sample comprised peripheral blood. The V and J segments used are TRBV9 and TRBJ1-1; a tentative D call is TRBD1 (6 bases match). The sequence in DNA is TGTGCCAGCAGCGTAGCCGGGGGGGCACCTGAAGCTTTCTTT. The translation is CASSVAGGAPEAFF.